Listed below are T cell receptor beta chains from one sample, sequenced in a study of OX40 agonist ivuxolimab in advanced cancers. TCRdb's table, derived via immunoSEQ multiplex PCR, lists solely in-frame clones and lacks some. The data hold fewer than 70,000 clones, with around 90% observed a single time. Source: CD4+ or CD8+ T cells sorted from blood, taken in a trial of the OX40 agonist ivuxolimab. Source of these receptors: an adult with an advanced solid tumor such as melanoma, head and neck, liver or kidney cancer. Each CDR3 is given with its conserved first and last residue. Fields, in order: D gene, V gene, clone size, J gene, CDR3 protein, CDR3 DNA. The D gene is left open where the match is weak. Rows may omit the clone size; those that give it use once, few, many or a size class.

D: TRBD2; V: TRBV7-3; size: -; J: TRBJ2-5; CDR3: CASSLLGGSAVETQYF; DNA: TGTGCCAGCAGCTTACTAGGCGGGAGTGCGGTAGAGACCCAGTACTTC
D: TRBD1; V: TRBV28; size: once; J: TRBJ1-5; CDR3: CASSTADRGWISNQPQHF; DNA: TGTGCCAGCAGTACAGCGGACAGGGGATGGATTAGCAATCAGCCCCAGCATTTT
D: TRBD1; V: TRBV30; size: -; J: TRBJ1-5; CDR3: CAWGTDSNQPQHF; DNA: TGTGCCTGGGGGACAGATAGCAATCAGCCCCAGCATTTT
D: -; V: TRBV5-1; size: -; J: TRBJ1-6; CDR3: CASSIDRINSPLHF; DNA: TGCGCCAGCAGCATTGACAGGATAAATTCACCCCTCCACTTT
D: TRBD1; V: TRBV6-1; size: -; J: TRBJ2-7; CDR3: CASSESGDSLYEQYF; DNA: TGTGCCAGCAGTGAAAGTGGGGACAGCCTCTACGAGCAGTACTTC
D: TRBD1; V: TRBV29-1; size: -; J: TRBJ1-4; CDR3: CSVGGGTANEKLFF; DNA: TGCAGCGTTGGAGGGGGCACGGCTAATGAAAAACTGTTTTTT
D: -; V: TRBV28; size: -; J: TRBJ1-1; CDR3: CASSPSWNTEAFF; DNA: TGTGCCAGCAGTCCCAGCTGGAACACTGAAGCTTTCTTT
D: -; V: TRBV28; size: -; J: TRBJ1-5; CDR3: CASSPWGGAQYSNQPQHF; DNA: TGTGCCAGCAGTCCCTGGGGAGGGGCCCAATATAGCAATCAGCCCCAGCATTTT
D: TRBD1; V: TRBV6-6; size: once; J: TRBJ1-6; CDR3: CASLDRANSPLHF; DNA: TGTGCCAGCTTGGACAGGGCTAATTCACCCCTCCACTTT
D: -; V: TRBV15; size: -; J: TRBJ2-7; CDR3: CATSSGDYSYEQYF; DNA: TGTGCCACCAGCTCAGGTGACTACTCCTACGAGCAGTACTTC
D: -; V: TRBV6-6; size: once; J: TRBJ2-7; CDR3: CASSYLQRADEQYF; DNA: TGTGCCAGCAGTTACTTGCAGAGAGCGGACGAGCAGTACTTC
D: -; V: TRBV18; size: -; J: TRBJ2-5; CDR3: CASSLSRQETQYF; DNA: TGTGCCAGCTCTCTGAGTAGGCAAGAGACCCAGTACTTC
D: -; V: TRBV5-4; size: -; J: TRBJ2-3; CDR3: CASSLGGRRTDTQYF; DNA: TGTGCCAGCAGCTTGGGCGGGCGTCGCACAGATACGCAGTATTTT
D: -; V: TRBV30; size: few; J: TRBJ2-2; CDR3: CAWSGDPGHITGELFF; DNA: TGTGCCTGGAGTGGCGATCCGGGACACATCACCGGGGAGCTGTTTTTT
D: -; V: TRBV4-3; size: -; J: TRBJ2-7; CDR3: CASSERVGYEQYF; DNA: TGCGCCAGCAGCGAAAGAGTGGGTTACGAGCAGTACTTC
D: TRBD1; V: TRBV6-1; size: -; J: TRBJ2-5; CDR3: CASSPGQGPGEQYF; DNA: TGTGCCAGCAGCCCGGGACAGGGGCCGGGAGAGCAGTACTTC
D: -; V: TRBV18; size: -; J: TRBJ2-5; CDR3: CASSPQFGETQYF; DNA: TGTGCCAGCTCACCACAGTTTGGGGAGACCCAGTACTTC
D: -; V: TRBV5-8; size: -; J: TRBJ2-7; CDR3: CASSRHNEQYF; DNA: TGTGCCAGCAGCAGACATAACGAGCAGTACTTC
D: -; V: TRBV11-2; size: -; J: TRBJ2-1; CDR3: CASSLGGSTYNEQFF; DNA: TGTGCCAGCAGCTTAGGTGGGAGTACCTACAATGAGCAGTTCTTC
D: -; V: TRBV6-6; size: -; J: TRBJ2-1; CDR3: CASSYGATPPYGEQFF; DNA: TGTGCCAGCAGTTACGGGGCGACTCCTCCGTACGGTGAGCAGTTCTTC
D: TRBD2; V: TRBV11-3; size: -; J: TRBJ2-7; CDR3: CASSPTRGLAASYEQYF; DNA: TGTGCCAGCAGCCCGACCCGAGGACTAGCGGCCTCCTACGAGCAGTACTTC
D: -; V: TRBV6-5; size: -; J: TRBJ1-1; CDR3: CASSLALGNTEAFF; DNA: TGTGCCAGCAGTTTAGCGTTGGGGAACACTGAAGCTTTCTTT
D: TRBD2; V: TRBV7-9; size: -; J: TRBJ2-6; CDR3: CASSFRTSGSPGANVLTF; DNA: TGTGCCAGCAGCTTTCGGACTAGCGGGAGCCCTGGGGCCAACGTCCTGACTTTC
D: -; V: TRBV7-5; size: -; J: TRBJ2-1; CDR3: CASSSLSSMQFF; DNA: TGTGCCAGCAGCTCTCTTAGTAGTATGCAGTTCTTC
D: TRBD1; V: TRBV5-8; size: -; J: TRBJ2-5; CDR3: CASSPGTGGGETQYF; DNA: TGTGCCAGCAGCCCAGGGACAGGGGGCGGAGAGACCCAGTACTTC
D: -; V: TRBV4-1; size: -; J: TRBJ1-3; CDR3: CASSQDPGVYGNTIYF; DNA: TGCGCCAGCAGCCAAGACCCAGGGGTTTACGGAAACACCATATATTTT
D: -; V: TRBV11-2; size: -; J: TRBJ1-2; CDR3: CASSLDYRPNYGYTF; DNA: TGTGCCAGCAGCTTAGACTATCGACCTAACTATGGCTACACCTTC
D: -; V: TRBV28; size: many; J: TRBJ2-7; CDR3: CASMREVWQGSYEQYF; DNA: TGTGCCAGCATGAGGGAGGTCTGGCAGGGCTCCTACGAGCAGTACTTC
D: TRBD1; V: TRBV5-7; size: -; J: TRBJ2-2; CDR3: CASKNGQGGGELFF; DNA: TGTGCCAGCAAGAATGGACAGGGAGGTGGGGAGCTGTTTTTT
D: -; V: TRBV15; size: -; J: TRBJ1-1; CDR3: CATSRDWHSMNTEAFF; DNA: TGTGCCACCAGCAGAGATTGGCACAGCATGAACACTGAAGCTTTCTTT
D: TRBD1; V: TRBV7-2; size: -; J: TRBJ1-5; CDR3: CASSNNRGRQPQHF; DNA: TGTGCCAGCAGCAATAACAGGGGACGACAGCCCCAGCATTTT
D: -; V: TRBV5-1; size: -; J: TRBJ2-1; CDR3: CASSLGRDEQFF; DNA: TGCGCCAGCAGCTTGGGTAGGGATGAGCAGTTCTTC
D: TRBD1; V: TRBV5-6; size: -; J: TRBJ1-1; CDR3: CASSLRGQGAISLQAFF; DNA: TGTGCCAGCAGCTTGAGAGGACAGGGGGCGATTTCGTTACAAGCTTTCTTT
D: -; V: TRBV5-1; size: -; J: TRBJ1-4; CDR3: CASSLATGNEKLFF; DNA: TGCGCCAGCAGCTTGGCGACGGGGAATGAAAAACTGTTTTTT
D: -; V: TRBV7-9; size: -; J: TRBJ1-3; CDR3: CASSSTTDISGNTIYF; DNA: TGTGCCAGCAGCTCGACGACAGATATCTCTGGAAACACCATATATTTT
D: TRBD1; V: TRBV10-3; size: -; J: TRBJ1-6; CDR3: CAIAQGNSPLHF; DNA: TGTGCCATCGCACAGGGGAATTCACCCCTCCACTTT
D: TRBD1; V: TRBV7-9; size: -; J: TRBJ2-1; CDR3: CASSLIAPPRGSYNEQFF; DNA: TGTGCCAGCAGCTTAATAGCCCCCCCCAGGGGGTCCTACAATGAGCAGTTCTTC
D: TRBD1; V: TRBV19; size: -; J: TRBJ2-1; CDR3: CASSIAGTGPYNEQFF; DNA: TGTGCCAGTAGTATTGCGGGGACAGGGCCCTACAATGAGCAGTTCTTC
D: -; V: TRBV7-6; size: -; J: TRBJ1-2; CDR3: CASSKDTAFRYTF; DNA: TGTGCCAGCAGCAAGGACACGGCCTTCCGCTACACCTTC
D: -; V: TRBV20-1; size: -; J: TRBJ2-7; CDR3: CSASVLYEQYF; DNA: TGCAGTGCTAGTGTCCTCTACGAGCAGTACTTC
D: TRBD2; V: TRBV7-9; size: -; J: TRBJ2-3; CDR3: CASSGSGRNPDTQYF; DNA: TGTGCCAGCAGCGGTAGCGGGAGGAACCCAGATACGCAGTATTTT